This T cell receptor beta chain was sequenced in a study of technical replicates of blood from a handful of donors (dated 2017 in TCRdb). The library relied on the immunoSEQ multiplex PCR assay. TCRdb took over this immuneACCESS table, retaining in-frame rearrangements with V and J assigned. Such tables are incomplete; in checked studies, under half of the missing clones stem from an unresolved V gene, and the remainder is unexplained. The sample table holds tens of thousands of clones, of which approximately 96% were seen once. Of the sample, 0.2% to 0.25% is held by the ten largest clones. For this clone: There is no known antigen for this receptor. Per-nucleotide qualities are absent, and no much larger clonotype sits a single base away.

Reading from cysteine to phenylalanine, the CDR3 counts 16 amino acids. Only the CDR3 portion is preserved as DNA: 48 bases, with reading frame beginning at the first base. The sequencing sample was made of T cells isolated from PBMCs. The sequence was obtained from a human donor in good health. The V and J genes are TRBV21-1 and TRBJ1-3. TRBV21-1 corresponds to a pseudogene. The nucleotide sequence is TGTGCCAGCAGCACTGGGGGGGAGGGCTCTGGAAACACCATATATTTT. This sequence encodes CASSTGGEGSGNTIYF.